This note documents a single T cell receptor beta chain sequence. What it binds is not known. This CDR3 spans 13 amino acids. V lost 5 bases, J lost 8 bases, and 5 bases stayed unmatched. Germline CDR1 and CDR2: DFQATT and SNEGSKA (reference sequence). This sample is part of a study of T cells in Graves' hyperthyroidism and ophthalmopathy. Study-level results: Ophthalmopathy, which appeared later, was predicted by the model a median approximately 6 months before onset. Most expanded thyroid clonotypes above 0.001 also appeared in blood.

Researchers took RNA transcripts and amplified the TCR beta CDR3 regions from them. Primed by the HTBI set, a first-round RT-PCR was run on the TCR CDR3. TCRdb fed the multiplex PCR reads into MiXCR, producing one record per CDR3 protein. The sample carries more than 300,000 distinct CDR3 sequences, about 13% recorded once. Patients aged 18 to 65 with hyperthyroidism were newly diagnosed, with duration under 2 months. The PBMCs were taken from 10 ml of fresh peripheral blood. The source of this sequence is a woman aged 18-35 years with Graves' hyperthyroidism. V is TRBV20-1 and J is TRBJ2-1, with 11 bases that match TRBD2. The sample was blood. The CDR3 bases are TGCAGTGCTGGGACTAGCGGTTTCGATGAGCAGTTCTTC. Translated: CSAGTSGFDEQFF.